The source of this T cell receptor (beta chain) is a study of blood T cell repertoires in COVID-19. On the study more broadly: The samples span acute and convalescent COVID-19 from the United States, Italy and Spain. T cells, B-cell-depleted T cells, or PBMCs supplied cDNA or gDNA.

Only a few counts were recorded for this clone. In the authors' methods: Scientists estimated how many nucleated cells there were by amplifying reference gene primers. Profiling relied on immunoSEQ multiplex PCR, and the TCRdb table lists in-frame clones only, not all of them. V and J calls and clone size are as listed in that table; D and trimming were resolved from the DNA. The table has about 170,000 clones, about 86% seen once. Trimming removed 5 bases at V and 0 bases at J, with 17 bases between. The CDR3 is made up of 17 amino acids. The germline gives CDR1 SGHTA, CDR2 FQGNSA. This chain connects TRBV7-2 to TRBJ1-3, with D tentatively TRBD1 (5 bases). Sequencing used peripheral blood. The clonotype originates from a man between 65 and 80 years old with active or convalescent COVID-19. CDR3 sequence (DNA): TGTGCCAGCAGCCGTACCCCCGGGGGGATCTCTGGAAACACCATATATTTT. It specifies CASSRTPGGISGNTIYF.